One and the same sample provided the 2 T cell receptor beta chains below, sequenced in a study of cytomegalovirus exposure and HLA in healthy donors. The PCR used 60 Vbeta and 13 Jbeta primers. Some clones are missing from TCRdb's copy, which holds only in-frame ones; the method was immunoSEQ multiplex PCR. Here the sample spans about 130,000 clones, about 10% being singletons. Sequencing used PBMCs. Receptors originate from a woman aged 18-35 years in good health and CMV-seropositive.

This clone was detected a few times. The CDR3, as DNA: TGTGCCAGCGGGACCGGGACAGGGGGCCGGGAGACCCAGTACTTC. Amino acid sequence: CASGTGTGGRETQYF. V and J are TRBV27 and TRBJ2-5, with 12 positions matching TRBD1. This CDR3 has 15 amino acids. Germline V CDR1 and CDR2: MNHEY, SMNVEV (reference sequence). Trimming cost V 8 bases and J 5 bases; bases outside gene matches: 9.

The rearrangement links TRBV5-1 to TRBJ2-7, with no clear D. The CDR3 contains 13 residues. Per the germline V gene, CDR1 is SGHRS and CDR2 is YFSETQ. V lost 1 base and J lost 7, with 12 bases in between. The CDR3, as DNA: TGCGCCAGCAGCTTGTCCGGCAACGGGGAGCAGTACTTC. Amino acids: CASSLSGNGEQYF.